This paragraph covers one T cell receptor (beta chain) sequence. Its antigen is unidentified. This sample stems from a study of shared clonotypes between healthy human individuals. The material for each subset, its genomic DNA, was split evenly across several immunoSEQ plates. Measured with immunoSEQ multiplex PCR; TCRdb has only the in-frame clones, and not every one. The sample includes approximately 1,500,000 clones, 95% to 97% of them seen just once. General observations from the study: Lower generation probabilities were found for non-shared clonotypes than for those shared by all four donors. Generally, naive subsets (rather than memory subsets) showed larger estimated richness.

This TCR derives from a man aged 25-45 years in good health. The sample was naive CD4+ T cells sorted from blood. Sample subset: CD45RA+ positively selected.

Here the CDR3 reads CASRQGYYGYTF. The CDR3 nucleotides are TGTGCCAGCCGACAGGGGTACTATGGCTACACCTTC. The chain joins TRBV19 to TRBJ1-2; 8 bases line up with TRBD1. The CDR3 covers 12 residues. The germline V gene has CDR1 LNHDA and CDR2 SQIVND (reference sequence). The trim removed 9 bases at V and 3 bases at J, leaving 3 bases unmatched.